This TCR beta chain was recorded in a study of beta chain features in type 1 diabetes. The whole isolated RNA underwent reverse transcription, so sequencing captured expressed TCRB transcripts. Generated by immunoSEQ multiplex PCR, the TCRdb table keeps only in-frame clones and is missing some. The sample lists some 330,000 clones, 9.5% to 11% seen once, with over 0.015% in the top ten. This clone was observed once. Germline assignment: CDR1 SNHLY and CDR2 FYNNEI. This CDR3 is built from 17 residues. V shed 4 bases and J 0 bases; nucleotides not matched to a gene: 6. This TCR derives from a woman aged 25 to 39 in good health. Specimen: naive CD4+ T cells from blood. The chain combines TRBV2 with TRBJ2-3, with TRBD2 matching 11 bases. CDR3: CASSGLAGPLSTDTQYF. The CDR3, as DNA: TGTGCCAGCAGTGGACTAGCGGGACCTCTTAGCACAGATACGCAGTATTTT.